A single sample gave rise to the 7 T cell receptor beta chains below, sequenced in a study of shared clonotypes between healthy human individuals. Libraries were prepared by immunoSEQ multiplex PCR; TCRdb keeps only in-frame clonotypes and omits some of them. The sample consists of some 2,000,000 clones, 95% of them appearing once. Input material: naive CD4+ T cells sorted from blood. Subset in this sample: CD45RA+ positively selected. The source is a man aged 18 to 30 in good health.

The V and J genes are TRBV18 and TRBJ2-4, with 8 bases that match TRBD1. Germline CDR1 KGHSH, CDR2 LQKENI. V shed 5 bases, J shed 3 bases, and the junction held 15 bases outside the gene matches. The CDR3 totals 18 residues. The CDR3 coding sequence is TGTGCCAGCTCAATGCAACCCCAGACAGGGGCTGACAAAAACATTCAGTACTTC. Protein sequence: CASSMQPQTGADKNIQYF.

This chain joins TRBV7-2 and TRBJ2-1; TRBD2 agrees at 9 bases. After removal of 1 base from V and 2 bases from J, the junction contained 0 bases not matched to a gene. Germline V gives CDR1 SGHTA, CDR2 FQGNSA. This CDR3 region has 15 residues. The CDR3 nucleotides are TGTGCCAGCAGCTTAGTAGCGGGGGCCTACAATGAGCAGTTCTTC. Protein sequence: CASSLVAGAYNEQFF.

The CDR3 protein is CASSLGASGSYNEQFF. CDR3 bases: TGTGCCAGCAGCTTGGGGGCTAGCGGGAGTTACAATGAGCAGTTCTTC. The chain carries TRBV5-4 and TRBJ2-1; TRBD2 agrees at 10 bases. V lost 0 bases, J lost 4 bases, and 4 bases stayed unmatched. Germline V gene lookup returns CDR1 SGHNT and CDR2 YYREEE (reference sequence). The CDR3 contains 16 residues.

Remarks on this clone: Other DNA sequences from this sample encode an identical CDR3 as well. V gene TRBV5-1 combines with J gene TRBJ2-5; the match to TRBD2 covers 13 bases. Germline trimming cut 0 bases from V and 5 bases from J; bases unmatched to any gene: 4. The CDR3 has 16 amino acids. Germline CDR1 and CDR2: SGHRS and YFSETQ. In DNA form, the CDR3 reads TGCGCCAGCAGCTTGGGACTAGCGGGAGGACAGGAGACCCAGTACTTC. Translated: CASSLGLAGGQETQYF.

V gene TRBV6-5 combines with J gene TRBJ1-2; D might be TRBD1 (5 bases). Germline CDR1 reads MNHEY; CDR2 reads SVGAGI. The CDR3 runs 15 residues. V lost 0 bases and J 5 bases, leaving 13 bases between the germline ends. CDR3 nucleotide sequence: TGTGCCAGCAGTTACTCCGGGGCCCCGCTTTATGGCTACACCTTC. Its protein product is CASSYSGAPLYGYTF.

The chain combines TRBV2 with TRBJ1-3; D not resolved. Trimming removed 2 bases at V and 4 bases at J, with 15 bases between. Germline V lookup: CDR1 SNHLY, CDR2 FYNNEI. The CDR3 has 16 amino acids. CDR3 in DNA: TGTGCCAGCAGTGAACTTCGGCCCGGCGTCGGAAACACCATATATTTT. As protein: CASSELRPGVGNTIYF. Combining the CDR3 with reference TRBV2 and TRBJ1-3 gives the whole variable domain EPEVTQTPSHQVTQMGQEVILRCVPISNHLYFYWYRQILGQKVEFLVSFYNNEISEKSEIFDDQFSVERPDGSNFTLKIRSTKLEDSAMYFCASSELRPGVGNTIYFGEGSWLTVV.

Regarding this clone: The sample carries other DNA sequences with the same CDR3. The chain is built from TRBV30 and TRBJ1-2; D is undetermined. The germline V and J ends were trimmed by 5 bases and 5 bases, with 12 bases remaining between them. The CDR3 runs 12 residues. Germline values: CDR1 GTSNPN, CDR2 SVGIG (reference sequence). CDR3 in DNA: TGTGCCTGGTCCCCTGGGGAATATGGCTACACCTTC. Its translation: CAWSPGEYGYTF.